The 26 T cell receptor beta chains listed next were all sequenced from one sample in a study of blood T cells in healthy people across ages. Primers used in a second PCR of about 7 to 12 cycles were a sample-barcoded 5' primer and a J-beta primer mix. TCRdb fed the 5' RACE reads into MiXCR, producing one record per CDR3 protein. The repertoire holds about 1.1 million distinct CDR3 sequences, with around two fifths as singletons. The sequenced sample was blood. These TCRs come from a man between 18 and 29 years old in good health.

This clonotype showed up just a few times. This chain joins TRBV6-2 or TRBV6-3 and TRBJ2-1; 8 nucleotides line up with TRBD1. V was pared by 7 bases and J by 3 bases, with 14 bases of the junction left unmatched. The germline gives CDR1 MNHEY, CDR2 SVGEGT. There are 17 residues in the CDR3. CDR3 DNA sequence: TGTGCCAGCAAAGAGAACGGACGGACAGGGCGCTACAATGAGCAGTTCTTC. Translated: CASKENGRTGRYNEQFF.

This clonotype was seen more than once but under ten times. The chain is built from TRBV12-3 or TRBV12-4 and TRBJ2-5; possible D gene TRBD2, 7 bases. This CDR3 contains 13 residues. V was clipped by 2 bases and J by 4 bases, with 8 bases between them. The CDR3 coding sequence is TGTGCCAGCAGTTTACGGGGGGCAGAGACCCAGTACTTC. It encodes CASSLRGAETQYF.

The chain joins TRBV10-3 to TRBJ2-7; perhaps TRBD1 as D (5 bases). The CDR3 contains 13 residues. Looked up from germline, CDR1 is ENHRY and CDR2 is SYGVKD. V shed 4 bases and J shed 1 base, with 8 bases lying between them. This CDR3 reads CAISARQSYEQYF. The CDR3 nucleotides read TGTGCCATCAGTGCCCGACAGTCCTACGAGCAGTACTTC.

The rearrangement links TRBV6-2 or TRBV6-3 to TRBJ1-1; D unresolved. There are 15 residues in the CDR3. Deletions cut 4 bases from V and 3 bases from J, with 15 bases between. The germline V gene has CDR1 MNHEY and CDR2 SVGEGT. CDR3 sequence reads: CASSSHSPSDTEAFF. The CDR3 DNA reads as TGTGCCAGCAGTTCCCACAGTCCTTCGGACACTGAAGCTTTCTTT.

In its sample, this clonotype was seen many times. The chain combines TRBV12-3 or TRBV12-4 with TRBJ2-7; tentatively, D is TRBD2 (6 bases). The V end lost 3 bases, the J end lost 0 bases, and 12 bases lay between the germline ends. The CDR3 has 15 amino acids. The CDR3 sequence is CASSFGGPTSYEQYF. DNA for the CDR3: TGTGCCAGCAGTTTCGGGGGACCCACCTCCTACGAGCAGTACTTC.

This clonotype appeared a few times. The chain has TRBV25-1 and TRBJ2-1; 7 bases align to TRBD1. Germline V gene lookup returns CDR1 MGHDK and CDR2 SYGVNS. V shed 3 bases, J shed 0 bases, and the junction held 5 bases outside the gene matches. This CDR3 is built from 16 residues. CDR3 nucleotides: TGTGCCAGCAGTGACTTGGGGACAGTCTCCTACAATGAGCAGTTCTTC. Protein sequence: CASSDLGTVSYNEQFF. Based on the CDR3 plus reference TRBV25-1 and TRBJ2-1, the full variable domain is EADIYQTPRYLVIGTGKKITLECSQTMGHDKMYWYQQDPGMELHLIHYSYGVNSTEKGDLSSESTVSRIRTEHFPLTLESARPSHTSQYLCASSDLGTVSYNEQFFGPGTRLTVL.

This clonotype was detected once. A read error may be the cause here, since a much bigger clone is one base away. DNA of the CDR3: TGTGCCAGCAGCCCTGACAGGATAAACAATGAGCAGTACTTC. The encoded protein is CASSPDRINNEQYF. V is TRBV7-9 and J is TRBJ2-7, with D maybe TRBD1 (6 bases). The CDR3 contains 14 residues. Germline-derived CDR1 and CDR2 are SEHNR and FQNEAQ (reference sequence). V dropped 5 bases and J dropped 7 bases, with 18 bases sitting between them. Complete variable domain (other parts from reference TRBV7-9 and TRBJ2-7): DTGVSQNPRHKITKRGQNVTFRCDPISEHNRLYWYRQTLGQGPEFLTYFQNEAQLEKSRLLSDRFSAERPKGSFSTLEIQRTEQGDSAMYLCASSPDRINNEQYFGPGTRLTVT.

The rearrangement joins TRBV20-1 to TRBJ2-7, with 9 bases that match TRBD1. The germline gives CDR1 DFQATT, CDR2 SNEGSKA (reference sequence). The V segment lost 4 bases and the J segment 1 base; nucleotides outside the gene matches: 8. This CDR3 spans 15 amino acids. The CDR3 DNA follows: TGCAGTGCTACTTACAGGGGGCGGACGTCCTACGAGCAGTACTTC. Its translation is CSATYRGRTSYEQYF.

This clonotype was recorded a few times. The gene calls are TRBV6-5 and TRBJ2-3; D is ambiguous. CDR1 MNHEY and CDR2 SVGAGI come from the germline V gene. The CDR3 consists of 14 residues. Between the trimmed V and J ends, which lost 2 bases and 0 bases, there was a span of 6 bases. The CDR3 here is CASSYRVSTDTQYF. The CDR3 coding sequence is TGTGCCAGCAGTTACAGGGTTAGCACAGATACGCAGTATTTT.

The V gene is TRBV21-1, the J gene TRBJ1-4. TRBV21-1 is assigned pseudogene status. CDR3 length: 15 amino acids. CDR3 DNA sequence: TGTGCCAGCAGCAAAGTCCCGGACCTAGGTGAAAAACTGTTTTTT. It is translated as CASSKVPDLGEKLFF.

CDR3 loop: CASRPRDRDDYGYTF. In DNA, the CDR3 is TGTGCCAGCAGGCCTAGGGACAGGGATGACTATGGCTACACCTTC. The chain uses TRBV2 and TRBJ1-2; TRBD1 matches 9 bases. The J segment lost 3 bases and the V segment lost 6 bases, leaving 8 bases of the junction unmatched. Germline-derived CDR1 and CDR2 are SNHLY and FYNNEI. CDR3 length: 15 residues.

The chain carries TRBV27 and TRBJ1-6; TRBD1 agrees at 10 bases. In germline, CDR1 is MNHEY, CDR2 SMNVEV (reference sequence). The J segment lost 7 bases and the V segment lost 8 bases, leaving 14 bases of the junction unmatched. CDR3 size: 17 residues. The CDR3 reads CASGDGTGEGWNSPLHF. The CDR3 DNA reads as TGTGCCAGCGGCGACGGGACAGGGGAAGGGTGGAATTCACCCCTCCACTTT.

The sample holds a few counts of this clonotype. The gene calls are TRBV10-3 and TRBJ2-1; TRBD2 aligns across 10 bases. The CDR3 has 17 amino acids. Per the germline V gene, CDR1 is ENHRY and CDR2 is SYGVKD. With 4 bases clipped from V and 2 bases from J, the junction kept 8 bases outside the gene matches. The CDR3 nucleotides read TGTGCCATCAGTGGGTTAGGAGCGGGGGGGACCTACAATGAGCAGTTCTTC. It translates to CAISGLGAGGTYNEQFF.

The V call is TRBV6-2 or TRBV6-3, the J call TRBJ2-7, with 7 bases that match TRBD1. Germline-derived CDR1 and CDR2 are MNHEY and SVGEGT. The CDR3 is 16 residues long. Trimming at V came to 8 bases and at J to 1 base, leaving 14 bases not matched to a gene. The CDR3 DNA reads as TGTGCCAGCGAGTTCGACCGGGACAGACAATCCTACGAGCAGTACTTC. Its protein is CASEFDRDRQSYEQYF.

The chain joins TRBV29-1 to TRBJ2-1; 8 positions match TRBD2. The germline V gene has CDR1 SQVTM and CDR2 ANQGSEA. V was clipped by 7 bases and J by 3 bases; unmatched bases: 20. This CDR3 region has 18 residues. Here the CDR3 reads CSARGGLRGRGVYNEQFF. As DNA, the CDR3 is TGCAGCGCCCGGGGGGGACTTCGGGGGCGGGGTGTCTACAATGAGCAGTTCTTC.

The rearrangement joins TRBV20-1 to TRBJ2-7, with TRBD2 matching 8 bases. The V gene end was trimmed by 0 bases and the J gene end by 7 bases; junction bases not matched to a gene: 11. The CDR3 covers 15 residues. Germline values: CDR1 DFQATT, CDR2 SNEGSKA (reference sequence). CDR3 region: CSARDRLAGTAEQYF. The CDR3 DNA follows: TGCAGTGCTAGAGATCGGTTAGCGGGGACCGCGGAGCAGTACTTC.

The genes are TRBV7-2 and TRBJ1-1, with D maybe TRBD1 (5 bases). Germline V gives CDR1 SGHTA, CDR2 FQGNSA. The germline V and J ends were trimmed by 5 bases and 7 bases, with 11 bases remaining between them. The CDR3 is 12 residues long. The CDR3 sequence: CASSRGYGEAFF. The CDR3 coding sequence is TGTGCCAGCAGCCGGGGCTACGGTGAAGCTTTCTTT.

V and J are TRBV30 and TRBJ2-1; perhaps TRBD1 as D (6 bases). The CDR3 length is 18 residues. Per germline, CDR1 GTSNPN and CDR2 SVGIG (reference sequence). Trimming removed 1 base from V and 1 base from J, with 20 bases in between. CDR3 coding DNA: TGTGCCTGGAGTGCCCCTCTCACCGACAGGCGATCCTACAATGAGCAGTTCTTC. Protein product: CAWSAPLTDRRSYNEQFF.

The rearrangement links TRBV6-5 to TRBJ2-5; D is unclear. V was pared by 5 bases and J by 3 bases, with 16 bases between. Germline V CDR1 and CDR2: MNHEY, SVGAGI. The CDR3 contains 15 residues. CDR3 DNA: TGTGCCAGCAGTCAGTCATACAGCCGTAAAGAGACCCAGTACTTC. This sequence encodes CASSQSYSRKETQYF.

A note on this clonotype: A much larger clonotype is one base distant, so this may be a read error. The chain uses TRBV12-3 or TRBV12-4 and TRBJ2-6; perhaps TRBD1 as D (6 bases). The CDR3 runs to 14 residues. CDR3: CVSRTDRLSNVLTF. The DNA of the CDR3 is TGTGTCAGCAGAACAGACAGGCTATCCAACGTCCTGACTTTC.

This clonotype was picked up a small number of times. The chain carries TRBV4-3 and TRBJ1-1, with D possibly TRBD1 on 5 matching bases. The CDR3 contains 15 residues. CDR1 and CDR2 (germline): LGHNA, YSLEER. Trimming took 0 bases from V and 3 from J, leaving 11 bases between them. CDR3 DNA: TGCGCCAGCAGCCAAGAAGCAGGGAGGGACACTGAAGCTTTCTTT. Its protein product is CASSQEAGRDTEAFF.

At least ten counts were recorded for this clonotype. The chain carries TRBV2 and TRBJ2-1, with D tentatively TRBD1 (6 bases). Trimming removed 4 bases from V and 12 bases from J, with 10 bases in between. The germline gives CDR1 SNHLY, CDR2 FYNNEI. This CDR3 spans 11 amino acids. The CDR3 region is CASSAGVSQFF. For the CDR3, the DNA is TGTGCCAGCAGTGCAGGGGTTTCGCAGTTCTTC.

About this clonotype: A read error may be the cause here, since a much bigger clone is one base away. The J gene is TRBJ2-7, the V gene TRBV29-1, with 7 bases aligning to TRBD1. The CDR3 totals 14 residues. The germline CDR1 and CDR2 sequences are SQVTM and ANQGSEA. Trimming took 4 bases from V and 5 from J; bases not matched to a gene: 11. As DNA, the CDR3 is TGCAGCGTTGCGAAGGGGGCCTGGGCCCACGAGCAGTACTTC. Protein sequence: CSVAKGAWAHEQYF.

The chain employs TRBV29-1 and TRBJ2-7; D gene uncertain. V dropped 3 bases and J dropped 0 bases, with 9 bases sitting between them. The CDR3 runs 13 residues. In germline, CDR1 is SQVTM, CDR2 ANQGSEA. The CDR3 loop reads CSVDGVSSYEQYF. CDR3 bases: TGCAGCGTTGATGGGGTAAGCTCCTACGAGCAGTACTTC.

This clonotype has just a few counts. The V and J genes are TRBV30 and TRBJ2-1, with D perhaps matching TRBD1 (5 bases). The CDR3 has 13 amino acids. Looked up from germline, CDR1 is GTSNPN and CDR2 is SVGIG (reference sequence). V gave up 4 bases and J gave up 6 bases, with 13 bases separating them. Here the CDR3 reads CAWNQGTSNEQFF. CDR3 DNA sequence: TGTGCCTGGAACCAGGGAACATCCAATGAGCAGTTCTTC.

The chain is built from TRBV5-1 and TRBJ2-3; D not resolved. Trimming removed 0 bases at V and 3 bases at J, with 11 bases between. This CDR3 region has 15 residues. Germline values: CDR1 SGHRS, CDR2 YFSETQ. As DNA, the CDR3 is TGCGCCAGCAGCTTGGACGGCCAGAGAACAGATACGCAGTATTTT. The encoded protein is CASSLDGQRTDTQYF.